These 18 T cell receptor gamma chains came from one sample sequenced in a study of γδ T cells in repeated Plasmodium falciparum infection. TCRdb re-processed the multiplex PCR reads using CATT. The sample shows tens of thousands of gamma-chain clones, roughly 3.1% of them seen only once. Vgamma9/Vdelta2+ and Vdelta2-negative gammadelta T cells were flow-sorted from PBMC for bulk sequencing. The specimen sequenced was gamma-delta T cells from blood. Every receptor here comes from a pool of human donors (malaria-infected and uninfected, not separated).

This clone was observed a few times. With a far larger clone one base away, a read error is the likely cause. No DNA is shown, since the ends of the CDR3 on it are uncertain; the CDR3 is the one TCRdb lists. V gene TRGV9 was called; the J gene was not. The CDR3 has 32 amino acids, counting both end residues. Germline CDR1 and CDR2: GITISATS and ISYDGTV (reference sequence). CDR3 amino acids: CALWEVQGAARNSLAVEQHLLSQVSIGRIQHF.

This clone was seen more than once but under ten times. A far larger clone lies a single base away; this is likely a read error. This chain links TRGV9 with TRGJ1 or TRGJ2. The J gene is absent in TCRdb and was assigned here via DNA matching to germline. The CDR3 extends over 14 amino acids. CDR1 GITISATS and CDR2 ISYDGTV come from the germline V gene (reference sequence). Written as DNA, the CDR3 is TGTGCCCTGTGGGAGGTCAACTTTTATTATAAGAAACTCTTT. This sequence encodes CALWEVNFYYKKLF.

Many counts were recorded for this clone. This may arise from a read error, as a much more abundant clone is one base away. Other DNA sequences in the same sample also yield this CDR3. The CDR3 sequence: CATWDRRPIYYKKLF. The DNA of the CDR3 is TGTGCTACCTGGGACAGGCGGCCAATTTATTATAAGAAACTCTTT. The chain recombines TRGV3 with TRGJ1 or TRGJ2. This CDR3 spans 15 amino acids. Germline V gene sequence: CDR1 VTNTFY, CDR2 YDVSTARD (reference sequence).

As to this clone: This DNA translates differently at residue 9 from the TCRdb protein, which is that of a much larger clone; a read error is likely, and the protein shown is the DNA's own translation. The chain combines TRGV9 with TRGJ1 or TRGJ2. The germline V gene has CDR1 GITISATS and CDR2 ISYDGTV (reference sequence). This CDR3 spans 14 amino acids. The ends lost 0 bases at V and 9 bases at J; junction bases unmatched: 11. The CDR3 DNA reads TGTGCCTTGTGGGAGGTGCCCCGAGCCCGTAAGAAACTCTTT. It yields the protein CALWEVPRARKKLF.

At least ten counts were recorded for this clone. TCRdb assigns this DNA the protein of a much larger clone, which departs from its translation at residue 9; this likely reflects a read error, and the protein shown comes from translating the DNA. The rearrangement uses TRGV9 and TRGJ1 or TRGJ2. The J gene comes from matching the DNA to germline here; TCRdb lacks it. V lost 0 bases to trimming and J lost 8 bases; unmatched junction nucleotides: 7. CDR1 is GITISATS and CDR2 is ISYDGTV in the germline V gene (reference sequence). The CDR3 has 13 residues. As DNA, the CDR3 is TGTGCCTTGTGGGAGGTGCACGCTCATAAGAAACTCTTT. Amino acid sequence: CALWEVHAHKKLF.

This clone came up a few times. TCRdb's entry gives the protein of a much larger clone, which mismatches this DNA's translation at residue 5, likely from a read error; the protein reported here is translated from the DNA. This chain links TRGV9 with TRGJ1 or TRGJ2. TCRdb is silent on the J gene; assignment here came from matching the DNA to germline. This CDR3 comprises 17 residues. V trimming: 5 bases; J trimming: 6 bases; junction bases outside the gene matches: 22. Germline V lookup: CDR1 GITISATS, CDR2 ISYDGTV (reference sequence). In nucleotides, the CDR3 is TGTGCCTTGTGGGGCTCACCTATCTTATTCAACCGTTATAAGAAACTCTTT. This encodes CALWGSPILFNRYKKLF.

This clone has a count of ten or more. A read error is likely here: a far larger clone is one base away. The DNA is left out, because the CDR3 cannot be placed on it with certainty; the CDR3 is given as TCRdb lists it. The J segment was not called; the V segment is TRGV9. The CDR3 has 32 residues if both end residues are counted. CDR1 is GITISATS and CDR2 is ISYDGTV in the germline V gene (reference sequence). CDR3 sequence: CALWEVQGAARNSLAVEQHLLSQVSIGRIQHF.

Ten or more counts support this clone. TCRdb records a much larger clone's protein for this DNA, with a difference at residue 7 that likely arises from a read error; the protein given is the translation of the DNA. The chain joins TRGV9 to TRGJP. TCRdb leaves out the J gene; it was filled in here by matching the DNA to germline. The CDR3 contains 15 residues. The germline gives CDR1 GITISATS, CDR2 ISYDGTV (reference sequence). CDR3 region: CALWIQGLGKKIKVF. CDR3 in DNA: TGTGCCTTGTGGATACAAGGGTTGGGCAAAAAAATCAAGGTATTT.

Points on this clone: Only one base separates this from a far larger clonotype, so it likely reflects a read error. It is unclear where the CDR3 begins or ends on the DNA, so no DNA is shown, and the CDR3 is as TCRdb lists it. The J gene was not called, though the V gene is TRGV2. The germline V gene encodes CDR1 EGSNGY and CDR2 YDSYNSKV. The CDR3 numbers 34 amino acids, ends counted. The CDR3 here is CATWDGRGRIIIRNSLAVEQHLLSQVSIGRIQHF.

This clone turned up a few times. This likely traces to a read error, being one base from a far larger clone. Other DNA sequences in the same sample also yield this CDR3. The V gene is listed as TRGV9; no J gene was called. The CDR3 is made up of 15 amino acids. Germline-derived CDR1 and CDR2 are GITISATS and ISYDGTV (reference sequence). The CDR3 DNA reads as TGTGCCTTGCTTCCCCCCAAATTTATTTACTATAAGAAACTCTTC. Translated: CALLPPKFIYYKKLF.

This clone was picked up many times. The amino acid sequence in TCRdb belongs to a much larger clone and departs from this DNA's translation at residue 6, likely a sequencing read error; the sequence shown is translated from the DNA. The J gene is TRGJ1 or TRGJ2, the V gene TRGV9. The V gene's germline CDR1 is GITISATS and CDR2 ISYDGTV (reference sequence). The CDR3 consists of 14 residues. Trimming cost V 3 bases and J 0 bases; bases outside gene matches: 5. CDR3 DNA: TGTGCCTTGTGGGAGATTCTGAATTATTATAAGAAACTCTTT. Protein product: CALWEILNYYKKLF.

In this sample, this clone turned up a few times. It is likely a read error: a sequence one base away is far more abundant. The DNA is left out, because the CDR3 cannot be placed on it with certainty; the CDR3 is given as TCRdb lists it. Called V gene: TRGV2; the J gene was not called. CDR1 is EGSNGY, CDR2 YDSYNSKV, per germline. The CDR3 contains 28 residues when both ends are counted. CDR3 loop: CATWDDRNSLAVEQHLLSQVSIGRIQHF.

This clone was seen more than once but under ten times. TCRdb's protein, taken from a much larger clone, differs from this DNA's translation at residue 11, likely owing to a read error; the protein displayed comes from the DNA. The CDR3 region is CALWEVMRNKELF. Written as DNA, the CDR3 is TGTGCCTTGTGGGAGGTGATGAGGAATAAGGAACTCTTT. The V gene call reads TRGV9; no J gene was called. Germline V CDR1 and CDR2: GITISATS, ISYDGTV (reference sequence). The CDR3 totals 13 residues.

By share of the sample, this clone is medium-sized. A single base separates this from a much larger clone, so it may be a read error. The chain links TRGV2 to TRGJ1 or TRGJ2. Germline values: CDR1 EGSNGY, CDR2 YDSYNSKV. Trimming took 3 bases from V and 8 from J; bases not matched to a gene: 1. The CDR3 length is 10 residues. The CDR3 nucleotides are TGTGCCACCTGGGACCATAAGAAACTCTTT. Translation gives CATWDHKKLF.

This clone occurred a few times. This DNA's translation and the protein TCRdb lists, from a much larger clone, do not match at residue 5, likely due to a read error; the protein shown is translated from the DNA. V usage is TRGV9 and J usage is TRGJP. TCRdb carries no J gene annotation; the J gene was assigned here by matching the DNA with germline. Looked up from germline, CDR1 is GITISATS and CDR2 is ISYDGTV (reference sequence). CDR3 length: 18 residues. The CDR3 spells CALWKVRGEELGKKIKVF. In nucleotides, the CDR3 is TGTGCCTTGTGGAAGGTTCGAGGGGAAGAGTTGGGCAAAAAAATCAAGGTATTT.

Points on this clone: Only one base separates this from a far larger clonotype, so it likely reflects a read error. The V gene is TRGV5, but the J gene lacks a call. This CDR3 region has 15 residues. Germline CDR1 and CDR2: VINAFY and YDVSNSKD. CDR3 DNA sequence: TGTGCCACCTGGGACAGGTCGCCTAATTATTATAAGAAACTCTTC. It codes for CATWDRSPNYYKKLF.

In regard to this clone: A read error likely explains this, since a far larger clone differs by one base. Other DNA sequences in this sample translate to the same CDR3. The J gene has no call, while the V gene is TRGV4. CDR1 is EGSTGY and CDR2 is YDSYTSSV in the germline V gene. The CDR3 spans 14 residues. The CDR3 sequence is CATWDGRVNYKKLF. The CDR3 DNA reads TGTGCCACCTGGGATGGGCGGGTGAATTATAAAAAACTCTTT.

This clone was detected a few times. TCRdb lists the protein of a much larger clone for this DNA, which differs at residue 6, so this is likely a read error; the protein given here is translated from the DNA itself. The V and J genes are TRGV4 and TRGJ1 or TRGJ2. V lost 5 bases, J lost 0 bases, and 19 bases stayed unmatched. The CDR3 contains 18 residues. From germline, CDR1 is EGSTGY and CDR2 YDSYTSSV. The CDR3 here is CATWGAGVDGVNYYKKLF. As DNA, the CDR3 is TGTGCCACCTGGGGAGCGGGGGTTGATGGAGTGAATTATTATAAGAAACTCTTT.